This record looks at one T cell receptor beta chain sequence and its context. The antigen remains unidentified. These data belong to a study of response to subunit inactivated influenza vaccine. Broader study findings: New T cells are recruited in small numbers by each seasonal influenza vaccination, according to the authors' suggestion.

TCRdb itself ran the RT-PCR reads through MiXCR, one entry per CDR3 protein. The sample yields about 540,000 distinct CDR3 sequences, roughly 23% seen once. CDR1 is KGHDR, CDR2 SFDVKD, per germline. The CDR3 sequence is 16 residues long. V was clipped by 3 bases and J by 1 base, with 11 bases between them. These data were also filed under a second study, of T cells expressing NK-cell markers. That investigation notes: Libraries used 5'RACE template switching adding universal primer site and UMIs. Sorted CD3+CD56+NKG2C+, CD3+CD56+NKG2C- and CD3+CD56-NKG2C+ T cells supplied TCR beta repertoires. These clonotypes, the leaders elsewhere, also led the CD3+CD56-NKG2C+ fraction in a handful of donors.

The specimen comprised CD4+ T cells sorted from PBMCs, sampled 11 to 12 days after vaccination. This rearrangement joins TRBV24-1 to TRBJ2-2; the D gene is possibly TRBD1 (5 bases). This receptor was taken from a man between 50 and 59 years old who received an inactivated influenza vaccine. In DNA, the CDR3 is TGTGCCACCAGTGATCCCCGCAGGGTGAACACCGGGGAGCTGTTTTTT. Protein product: CATSDPRRVNTGELFF.